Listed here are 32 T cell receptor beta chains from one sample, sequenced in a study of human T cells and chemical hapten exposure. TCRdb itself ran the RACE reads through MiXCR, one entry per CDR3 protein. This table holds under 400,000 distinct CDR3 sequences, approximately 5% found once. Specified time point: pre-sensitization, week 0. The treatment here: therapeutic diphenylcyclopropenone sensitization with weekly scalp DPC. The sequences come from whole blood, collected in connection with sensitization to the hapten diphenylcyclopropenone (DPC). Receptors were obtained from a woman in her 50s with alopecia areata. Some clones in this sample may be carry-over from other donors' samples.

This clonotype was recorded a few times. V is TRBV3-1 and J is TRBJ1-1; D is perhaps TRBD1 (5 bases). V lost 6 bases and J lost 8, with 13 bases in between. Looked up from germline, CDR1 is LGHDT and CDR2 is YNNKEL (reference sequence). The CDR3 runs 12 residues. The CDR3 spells CASSIPGGEAFF. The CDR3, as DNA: TGTGCCAGCAGTATACCGGGGGGAGAAGCTTTCTTT.

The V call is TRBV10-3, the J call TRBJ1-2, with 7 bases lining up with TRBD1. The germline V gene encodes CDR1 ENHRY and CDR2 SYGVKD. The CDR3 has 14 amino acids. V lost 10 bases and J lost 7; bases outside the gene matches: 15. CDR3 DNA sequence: TGTGCCACCAAACCCGGGACAGACCTATCTGGCTACACCTTC. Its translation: CATKPGTDLSGYTF.

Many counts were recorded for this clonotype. The CDR3 DNA reads TGTGCCATCAGTGAGTCAACAGCGTATACGCAGTATTTT. Residues: CAISESTAYTQYF. The chain carries TRBV10-3 and TRBJ2-3; D gene uncertain. V lost 0 bases, J lost 7 bases, and 8 bases lay in between. Germline V gene data show CDR1 as ENHRY and CDR2 as SYGVKD. The CDR3 sequence is 13 residues long.

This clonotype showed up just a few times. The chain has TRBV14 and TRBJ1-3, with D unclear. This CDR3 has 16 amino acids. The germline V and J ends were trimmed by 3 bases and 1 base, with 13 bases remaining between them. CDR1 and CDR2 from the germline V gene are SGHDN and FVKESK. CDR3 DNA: TGTGCCAGCAGCCAGCGGGGAACGGTGTCTGGAAACACCATATATTTT. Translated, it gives CASSQRGTVSGNTIYF.

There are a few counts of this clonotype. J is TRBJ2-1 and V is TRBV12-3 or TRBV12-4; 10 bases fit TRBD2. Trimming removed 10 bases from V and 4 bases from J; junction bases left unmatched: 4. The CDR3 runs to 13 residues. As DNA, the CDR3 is TGTGCCACTCGTAGCGGGAGGTACAATGAGCAGTTCTTC. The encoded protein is CATRSGRYNEQFF.

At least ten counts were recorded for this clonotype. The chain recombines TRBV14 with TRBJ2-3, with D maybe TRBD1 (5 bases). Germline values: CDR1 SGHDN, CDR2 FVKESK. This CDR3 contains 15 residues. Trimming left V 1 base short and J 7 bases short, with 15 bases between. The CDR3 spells CASSQGRDRHYTQYF. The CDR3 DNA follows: TGTGCCAGCAGCCAAGGACGAGACAGACATTATACGCAGTATTTT.

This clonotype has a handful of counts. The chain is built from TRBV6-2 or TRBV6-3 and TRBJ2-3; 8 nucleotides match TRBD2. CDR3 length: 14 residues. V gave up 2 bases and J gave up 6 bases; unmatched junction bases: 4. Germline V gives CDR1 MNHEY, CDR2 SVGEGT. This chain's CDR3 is CASSYRAGDDTQYF. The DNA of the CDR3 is TGTGCCAGCAGTTACCGAGCGGGAGATGATACGCAGTATTTT.

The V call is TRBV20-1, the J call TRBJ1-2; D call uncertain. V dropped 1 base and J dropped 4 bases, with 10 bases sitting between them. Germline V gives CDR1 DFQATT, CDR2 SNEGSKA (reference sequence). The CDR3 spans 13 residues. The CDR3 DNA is TGCAGTGCTAGAGGGCAGCTTTCCTATGGCTACACCTTC. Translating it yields CSARGQLSYGYTF.

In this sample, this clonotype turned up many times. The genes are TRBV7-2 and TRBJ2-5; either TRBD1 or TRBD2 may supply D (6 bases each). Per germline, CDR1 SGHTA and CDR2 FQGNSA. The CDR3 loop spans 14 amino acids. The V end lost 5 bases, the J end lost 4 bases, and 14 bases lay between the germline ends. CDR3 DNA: TGTGCCAGCAGCCCCCCGGGGGCCGGAGAGACCCAGTACTTC. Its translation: CASSPPGAGETQYF.

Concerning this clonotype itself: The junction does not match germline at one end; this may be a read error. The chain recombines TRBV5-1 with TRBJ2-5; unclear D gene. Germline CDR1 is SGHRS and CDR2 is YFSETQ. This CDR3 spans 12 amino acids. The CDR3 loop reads CASSFNQGTQYF. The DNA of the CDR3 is TGCGCCAGCAGCTTCAATCAAGGGACCCAGTACTTC. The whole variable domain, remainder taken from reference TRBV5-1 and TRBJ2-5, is KAGVTQTPRYLIKTRGQQVTLSCSPISGHRSVSWYQQTPGQGLQFLFEYFSETQRNKGNFPGRFSGRQFSNSRSEMNVSTLELGDSALYLCASSFNQGTQYFGPGTRLLVL.

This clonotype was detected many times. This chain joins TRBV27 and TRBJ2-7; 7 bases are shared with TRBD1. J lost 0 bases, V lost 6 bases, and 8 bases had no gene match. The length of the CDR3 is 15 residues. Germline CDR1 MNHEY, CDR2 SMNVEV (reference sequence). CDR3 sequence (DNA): TGTGCCAGCAGCCCGGACAGGATAAGCTCCTACGAGCAGTACTTC. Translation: CASSPDRISSYEQYF.

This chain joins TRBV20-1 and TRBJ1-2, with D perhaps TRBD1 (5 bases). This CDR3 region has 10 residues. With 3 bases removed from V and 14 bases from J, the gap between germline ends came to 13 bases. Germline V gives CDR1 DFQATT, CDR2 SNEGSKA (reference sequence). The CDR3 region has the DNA TGCAGTGCTAGTGGGGGGACCCAAACCTTC. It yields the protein CSASGGTQTF.

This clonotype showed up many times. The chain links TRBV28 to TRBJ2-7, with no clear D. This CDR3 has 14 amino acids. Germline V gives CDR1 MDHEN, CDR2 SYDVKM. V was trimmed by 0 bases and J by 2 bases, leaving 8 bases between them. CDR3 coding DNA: TGTGCCAGCAGTTTATGGGGAAAACCCTACGAGCAGTACTTC. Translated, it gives CASSLWGKPYEQYF.

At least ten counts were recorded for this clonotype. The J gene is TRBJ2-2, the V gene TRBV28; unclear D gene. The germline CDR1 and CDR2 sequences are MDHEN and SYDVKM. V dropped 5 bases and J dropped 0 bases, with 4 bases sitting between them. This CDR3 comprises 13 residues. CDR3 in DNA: TGTGCCAGCAGTAGCGCGAACACCGGGGAGCTGTTTTTT. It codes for CASSSANTGELFF. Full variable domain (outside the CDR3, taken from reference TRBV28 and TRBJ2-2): DVKVTQSSRYLVKRTGEKVFLECVQDMDHENMFWYRQDPGLGLRLIYFSYDVKMKEKGDIPEGYSVSREKKERFSLILESASTNQTSMYLCASSSANTGELFFGEGSRLTVL.

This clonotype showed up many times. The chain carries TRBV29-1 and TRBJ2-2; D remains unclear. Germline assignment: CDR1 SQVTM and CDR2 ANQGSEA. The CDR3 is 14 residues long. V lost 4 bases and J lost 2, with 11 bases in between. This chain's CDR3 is CSVVEHQNTGELFF. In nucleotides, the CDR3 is TGCAGCGTTGTGGAACACCAAAACACCGGGGAGCTGTTTTTT.

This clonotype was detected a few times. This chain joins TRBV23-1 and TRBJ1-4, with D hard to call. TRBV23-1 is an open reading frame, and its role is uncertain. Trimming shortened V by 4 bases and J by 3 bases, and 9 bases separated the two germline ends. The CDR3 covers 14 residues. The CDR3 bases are TGCGCCAGCAGTCGAGAGACGGCTAATGAAAAACTGTTTTTT. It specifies CASSRETANEKLFF.

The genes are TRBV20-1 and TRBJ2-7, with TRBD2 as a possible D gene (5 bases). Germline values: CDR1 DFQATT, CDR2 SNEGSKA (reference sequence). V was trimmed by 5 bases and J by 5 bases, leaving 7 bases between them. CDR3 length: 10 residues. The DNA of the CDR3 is TGCAGTGCTCGGCGGGACGAGCAGTACTTC. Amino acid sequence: CSARRDEQYF.

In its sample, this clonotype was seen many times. For the CDR3, the DNA is TGTGCCAGCGGACCAGGGGCCAACGTCCTGACTTTC. Its protein product is CASGPGANVLTF. The rearrangement uses TRBV12-3 or TRBV12-4 and TRBJ2-6; D gene uncertain. CDR3 length: 12 residues. V lost 8 bases and J lost 4, with 6 bases in between.

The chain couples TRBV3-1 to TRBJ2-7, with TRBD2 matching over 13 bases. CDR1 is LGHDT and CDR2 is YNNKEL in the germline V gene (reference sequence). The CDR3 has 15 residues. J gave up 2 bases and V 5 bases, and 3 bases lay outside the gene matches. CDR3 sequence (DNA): TGTGCCAGCAGCACGACTAGCGGGGGGACCTACGAGCAGTACTTC. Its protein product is CASSTTSGGTYEQYF.

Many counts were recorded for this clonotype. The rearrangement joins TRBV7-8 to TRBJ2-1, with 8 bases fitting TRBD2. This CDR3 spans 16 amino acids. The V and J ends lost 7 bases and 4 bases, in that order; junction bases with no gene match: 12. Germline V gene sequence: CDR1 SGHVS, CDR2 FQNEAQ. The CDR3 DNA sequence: TGTGCCAGCACCCTAACGGGGGGGGGCAATTACAATGAGCAGTTCTTC. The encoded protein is CASTLTGGGNYNEQFF.

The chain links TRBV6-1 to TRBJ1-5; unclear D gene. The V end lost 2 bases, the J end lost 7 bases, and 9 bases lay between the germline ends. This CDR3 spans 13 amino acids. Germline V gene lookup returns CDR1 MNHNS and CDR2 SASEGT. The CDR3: CASSELGLQPQHF. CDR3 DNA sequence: TGTGCCAGCAGTGAACTTGGCCTCCAGCCCCAGCATTTT.

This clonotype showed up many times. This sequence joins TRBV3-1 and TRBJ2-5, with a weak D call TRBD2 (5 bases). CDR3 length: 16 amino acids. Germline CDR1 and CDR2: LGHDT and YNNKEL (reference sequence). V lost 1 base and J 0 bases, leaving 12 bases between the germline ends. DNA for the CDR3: TGTGCCAGCAGCCAAGGTTCCGGGGTTTACCAAGAGACCCAGTACTTC. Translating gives CASSQGSGVYQETQYF.

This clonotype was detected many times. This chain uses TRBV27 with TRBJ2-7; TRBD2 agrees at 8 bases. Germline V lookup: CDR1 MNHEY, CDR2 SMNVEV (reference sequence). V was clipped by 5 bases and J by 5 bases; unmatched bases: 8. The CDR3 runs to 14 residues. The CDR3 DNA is TGTGCCAGCAGTAGAGCGGGAGACTACCACGAGCAGTACTTC. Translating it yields CASSRAGDYHEQYF.

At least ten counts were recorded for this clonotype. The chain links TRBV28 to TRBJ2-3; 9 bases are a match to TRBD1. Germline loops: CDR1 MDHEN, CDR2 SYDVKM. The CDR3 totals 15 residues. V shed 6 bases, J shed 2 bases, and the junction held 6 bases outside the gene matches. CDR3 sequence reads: CASSPGQGITDTQYF. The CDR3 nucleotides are TGTGCCAGCAGCCCCGGACAGGGGATCACAGATACGCAGTATTTT.

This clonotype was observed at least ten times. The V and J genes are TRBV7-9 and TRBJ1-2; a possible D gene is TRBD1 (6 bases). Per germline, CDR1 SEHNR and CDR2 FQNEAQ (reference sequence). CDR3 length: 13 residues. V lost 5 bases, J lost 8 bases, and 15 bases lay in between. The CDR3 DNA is TGTGCCAGCAGCCCATTAACAGGGAACGGCTACACCTTC. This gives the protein CASSPLTGNGYTF.

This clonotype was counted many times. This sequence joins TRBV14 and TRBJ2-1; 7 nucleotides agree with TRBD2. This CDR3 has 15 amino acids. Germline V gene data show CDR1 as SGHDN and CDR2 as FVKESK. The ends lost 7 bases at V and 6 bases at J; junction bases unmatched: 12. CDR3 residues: CASTIFREGSNEQFF. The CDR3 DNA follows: TGTGCCAGCACCATTTTCAGGGAGGGAAGCAATGAGCAGTTCTTC.

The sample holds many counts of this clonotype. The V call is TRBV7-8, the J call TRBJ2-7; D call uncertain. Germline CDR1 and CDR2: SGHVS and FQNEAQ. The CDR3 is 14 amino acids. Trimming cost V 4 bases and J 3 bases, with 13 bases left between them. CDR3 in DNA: TGTGCCAGCAGCTCCAAACGTCTAGTCTACGAGCAGTACTTC. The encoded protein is CASSSKRLVYEQYF.

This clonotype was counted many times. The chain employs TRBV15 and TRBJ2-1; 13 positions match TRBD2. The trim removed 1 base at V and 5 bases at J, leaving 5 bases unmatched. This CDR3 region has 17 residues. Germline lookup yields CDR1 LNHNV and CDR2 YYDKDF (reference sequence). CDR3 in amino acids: CATSRGRGTSGNNEQFF. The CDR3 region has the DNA TGTGCCACCAGCAGAGGAAGGGGGACTAGCGGGAACAATGAGCAGTTCTTC.

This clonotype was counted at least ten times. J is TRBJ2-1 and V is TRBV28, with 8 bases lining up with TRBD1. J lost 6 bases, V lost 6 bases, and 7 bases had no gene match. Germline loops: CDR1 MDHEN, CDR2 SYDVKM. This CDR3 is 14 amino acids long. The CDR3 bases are TGTGCCAGCAGCTCACTGACAGGGGTCAATGAGCAGTTCTTC. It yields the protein CASSSLTGVNEQFF.

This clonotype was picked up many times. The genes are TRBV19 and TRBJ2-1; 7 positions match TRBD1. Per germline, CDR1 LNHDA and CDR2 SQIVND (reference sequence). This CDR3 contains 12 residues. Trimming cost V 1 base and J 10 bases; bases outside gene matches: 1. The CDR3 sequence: CASSIGDREQFF. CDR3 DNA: TGTGCCAGTAGTATAGGGGACAGAGAGCAGTTCTTC.

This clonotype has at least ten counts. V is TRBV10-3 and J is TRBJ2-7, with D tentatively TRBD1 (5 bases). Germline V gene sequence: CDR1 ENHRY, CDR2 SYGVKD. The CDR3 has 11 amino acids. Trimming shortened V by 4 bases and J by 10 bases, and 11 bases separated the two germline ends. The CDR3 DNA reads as TGTGCCATCAGTGGGGGCGGTTTCCAGTACTTC. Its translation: CAISGGGFQYF.

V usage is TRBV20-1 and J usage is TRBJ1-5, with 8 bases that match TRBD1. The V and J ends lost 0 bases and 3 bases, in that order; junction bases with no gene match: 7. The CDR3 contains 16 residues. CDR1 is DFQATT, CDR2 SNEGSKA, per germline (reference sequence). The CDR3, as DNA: TGCAGTGCTAGAGATAGGAACAGGGGGGACAATCAGCCCCAGCATTTT. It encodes CSARDRNRGDNQPQHF.